This TCR beta chain emerged from a study of blood T cell repertoires in COVID-19. Study information: The United States, Italy and Spain were the sources of the acute and convalescent COVID-19 samples.

Per the authors' pipeline: It was from reference gene primer amplification that nucleated cell counts were estimated. The assay was immunoSEQ multiplex PCR, and TCRdb's table has in-frame clones only and misses some. D and trimming were read from the DNA, whereas the V and J calls and clone size are those reported in that table. The sample consists of approximately 98,000 clones, about 80% of them appearing once. The CDR3 runs to 15 residues. V lost 5 bases to trimming and J lost 1 base; unmatched junction nucleotides: 5. Germline CDR1 and CDR2: LGHNA and YSLEER. This sequence was found in a man in his fifties or sixties with acute or convalescent COVID-19. This rearrangement joins TRBV4-3 to TRBJ2-1; 7 nucleotides match TRBD1. The sequencing sample was made of peripheral blood. The CDR3 is CASSKGGASYNEQFF. DNA of the CDR3: TGCGCCAGCAGCAAAGGGGGCGCGTCCTACAATGAGCAGTTCTTC.